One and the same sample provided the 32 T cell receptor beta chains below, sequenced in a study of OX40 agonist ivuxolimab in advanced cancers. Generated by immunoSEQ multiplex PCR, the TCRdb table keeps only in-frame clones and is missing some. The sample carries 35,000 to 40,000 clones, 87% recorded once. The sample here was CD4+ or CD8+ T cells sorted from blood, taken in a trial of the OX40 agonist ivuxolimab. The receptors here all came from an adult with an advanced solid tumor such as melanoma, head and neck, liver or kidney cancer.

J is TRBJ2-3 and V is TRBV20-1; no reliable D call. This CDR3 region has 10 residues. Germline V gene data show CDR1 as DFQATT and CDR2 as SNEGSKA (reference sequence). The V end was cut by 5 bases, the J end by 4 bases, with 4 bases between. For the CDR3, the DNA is TGCAGTGCTCCGGCAGATACGCAGTATTTT. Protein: CSAPADTQYF.

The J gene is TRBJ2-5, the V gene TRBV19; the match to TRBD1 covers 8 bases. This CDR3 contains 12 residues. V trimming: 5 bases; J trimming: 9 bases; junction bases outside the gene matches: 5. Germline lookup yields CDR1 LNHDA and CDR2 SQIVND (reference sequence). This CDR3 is CASSVRQGPQYF. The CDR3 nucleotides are TGTGCCAGTAGTGTTCGACAGGGGCCCCAGTACTTC.

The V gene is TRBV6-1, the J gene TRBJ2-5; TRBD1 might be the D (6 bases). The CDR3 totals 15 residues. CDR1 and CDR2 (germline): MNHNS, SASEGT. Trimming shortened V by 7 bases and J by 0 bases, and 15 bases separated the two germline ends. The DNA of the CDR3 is TGTGCCAGCACCCGCCTCCGGGACAACCAAGAGACCCAGTACTTC. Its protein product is CASTRLRDNQETQYF.

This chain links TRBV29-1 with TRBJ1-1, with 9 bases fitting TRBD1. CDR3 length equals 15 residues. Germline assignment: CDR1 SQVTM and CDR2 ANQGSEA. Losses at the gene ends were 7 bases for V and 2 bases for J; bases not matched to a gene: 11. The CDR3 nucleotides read TGCAGCGCAGGAATGCCGGGACAGGGCAACACTGAAGCTTTCTTT. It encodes CSAGMPGQGNTEAFF.

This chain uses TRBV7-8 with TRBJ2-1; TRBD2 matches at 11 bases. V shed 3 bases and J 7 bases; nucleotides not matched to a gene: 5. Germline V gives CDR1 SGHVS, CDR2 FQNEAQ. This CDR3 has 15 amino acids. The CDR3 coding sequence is TGTGCCAGCAGCTTCATAGCGGGAGGGCCGAATGAGCAGTTCTTC. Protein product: CASSFIAGGPNEQFF.

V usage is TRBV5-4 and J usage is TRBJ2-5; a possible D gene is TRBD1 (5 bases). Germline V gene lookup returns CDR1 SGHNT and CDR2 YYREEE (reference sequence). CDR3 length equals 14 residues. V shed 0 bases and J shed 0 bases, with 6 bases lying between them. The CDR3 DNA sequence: TGTGCCAGCAGCTTGGCGGACAACCAAGAGACCCAGTACTTC. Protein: CASSLADNQETQYF.

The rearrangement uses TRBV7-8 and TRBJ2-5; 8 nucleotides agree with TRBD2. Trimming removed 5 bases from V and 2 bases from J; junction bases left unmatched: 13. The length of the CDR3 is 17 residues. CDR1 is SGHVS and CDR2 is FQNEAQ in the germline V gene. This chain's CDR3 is CASSQGVAGGKQETQYF. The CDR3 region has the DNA TGTGCCAGCAGCCAGGGCGTGGCGGGGGGAAAGCAAGAGACCCAGTACTTC.

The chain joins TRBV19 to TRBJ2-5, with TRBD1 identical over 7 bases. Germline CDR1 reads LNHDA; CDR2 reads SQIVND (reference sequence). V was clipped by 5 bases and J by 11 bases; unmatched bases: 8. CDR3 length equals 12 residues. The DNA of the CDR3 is TGTGCCAGTAGTTCTCAGGGGGTCAAGCAGTACTTC. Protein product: CASSSQGVKQYF. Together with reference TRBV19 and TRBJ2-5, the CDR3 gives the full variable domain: DGGITQSPKYLFRKEGQNVTLSCEQNLNHDAMYWYRQDPGQGLRLIYYSQIVNDFQKGDIAEGYSVSREKKESFPLTVTSAQKNPTAFYLCASSSQGVKQYFGPGTRLLVL.

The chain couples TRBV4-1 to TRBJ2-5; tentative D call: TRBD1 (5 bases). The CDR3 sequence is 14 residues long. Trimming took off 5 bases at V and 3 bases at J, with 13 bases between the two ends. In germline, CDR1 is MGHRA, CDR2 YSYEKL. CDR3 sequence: CASSFSPTEETQYF. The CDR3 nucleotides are TGCGCCAGCAGCTTCTCCCCGACAGAAGAGACCCAGTACTTC.

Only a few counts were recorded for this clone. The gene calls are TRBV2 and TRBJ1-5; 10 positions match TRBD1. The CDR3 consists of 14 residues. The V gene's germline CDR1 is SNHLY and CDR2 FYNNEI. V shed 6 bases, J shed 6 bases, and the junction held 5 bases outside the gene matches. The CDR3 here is CASRRDRGRQPQHF. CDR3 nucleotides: TGTGCCAGCAGACGGGACAGGGGACGTCAGCCCCAGCATTTT.

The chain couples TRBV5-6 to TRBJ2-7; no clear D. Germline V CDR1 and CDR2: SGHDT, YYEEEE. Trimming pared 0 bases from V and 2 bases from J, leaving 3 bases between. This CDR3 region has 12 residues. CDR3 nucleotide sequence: TGTGCCAGCAGCTTGGCCGCCTACGAGCAGTACTTC. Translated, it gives CASSLAAYEQYF.

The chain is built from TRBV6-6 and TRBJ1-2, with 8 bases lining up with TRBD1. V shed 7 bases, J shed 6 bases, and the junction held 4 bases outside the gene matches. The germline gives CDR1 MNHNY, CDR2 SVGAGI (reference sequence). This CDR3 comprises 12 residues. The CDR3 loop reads CASMNRGDGYTF. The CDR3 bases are TGTGCCAGCATGAACAGGGGGGATGGCTACACCTTC.

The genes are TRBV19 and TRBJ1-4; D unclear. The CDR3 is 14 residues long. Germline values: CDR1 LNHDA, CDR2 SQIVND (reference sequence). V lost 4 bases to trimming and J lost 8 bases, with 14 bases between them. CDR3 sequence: CASSTSLQNEKLFF. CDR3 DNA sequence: TGTGCCAGTAGTACCTCGTTGCAAAACGAAAAACTGTTTTTT.

This CDR3 is CATSRDLGGYYNEQFF. CDR3 DNA: TGTGCCACCAGCAGAGATCTGGGGGGCTACTACAATGAGCAGTTCTTC. V and J are TRBV15 and TRBJ2-1; D might be TRBD1 or TRBD2, each matching 6 bases. CDR3 length: 16 residues. Germline V gene data show CDR1 as LNHNV and CDR2 as YYDKDF (reference sequence). The V end was cut by 0 bases, the J end by 3 bases, with 12 bases between. The full variable domain, its missing parts supplied by reference TRBV15 and TRBJ2-1, is DAMVIQNPRYQVTQFGKPVTLSCSQTLNHNVMYWYQQKSSQAPKLLFHYYDKDFNNEADTPDNFQSRRPNTSFCFLDIRSPGLGDTAMYLCATSRDLGGYYNEQFFGPGTRLTVL.

Here the CDR3 reads CASSEGKTYGYTF. The CDR3 nucleotides read TGTGCCAGCAGTGAAGGCAAGACCTATGGCTACACCTTC. The gene calls are TRBV2 and TRBJ1-2, with unresolved D. The germline V gene has CDR1 SNHLY and CDR2 FYNNEI. CDR3 size: 13 residues. V lost 1 base to trimming and J lost 4 bases, with 7 bases between them.

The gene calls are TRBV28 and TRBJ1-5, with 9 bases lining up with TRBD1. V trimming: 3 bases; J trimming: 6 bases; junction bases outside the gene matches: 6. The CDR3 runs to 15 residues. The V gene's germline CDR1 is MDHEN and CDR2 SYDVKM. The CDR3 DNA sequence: TGTGCCAGCAGTTTTGGACAGGGGAAATTTCAGCCCCAGCATTTT. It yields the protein CASSFGQGKFQPQHF.

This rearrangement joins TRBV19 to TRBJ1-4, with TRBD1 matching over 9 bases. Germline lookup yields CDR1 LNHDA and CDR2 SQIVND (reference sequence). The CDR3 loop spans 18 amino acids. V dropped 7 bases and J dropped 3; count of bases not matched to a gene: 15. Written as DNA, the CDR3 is TGTGCCAGTACCTTGAGGACAGGGGAGATCGCGGCTAATGAAAAACTGTTTTTT. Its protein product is CASTLRTGEIAANEKLFF. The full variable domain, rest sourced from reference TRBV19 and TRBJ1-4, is DGGITQSPKYLFRKEGQNVTLSCEQNLNHDAMYWYRQDPGQGLRLIYYSQIVNDFQKGDIAEGYSVSREKKESFPLTVTSAQKNPTAFYLCASTLRTGEIAANEKLFFGSGTQLSVL.

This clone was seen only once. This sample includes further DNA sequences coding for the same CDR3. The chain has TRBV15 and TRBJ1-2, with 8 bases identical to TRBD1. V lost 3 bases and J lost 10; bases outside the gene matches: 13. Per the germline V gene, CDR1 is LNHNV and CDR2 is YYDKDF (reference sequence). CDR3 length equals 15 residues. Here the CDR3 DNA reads TGTGCCACCAGCAGCGACGGACAGGGCGGTTCGGTCTACACCTTC. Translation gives CATSSDGQGGSVYTF.

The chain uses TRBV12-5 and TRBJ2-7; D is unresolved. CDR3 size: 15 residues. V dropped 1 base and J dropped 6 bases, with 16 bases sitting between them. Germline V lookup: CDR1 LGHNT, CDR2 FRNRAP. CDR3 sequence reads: CASGLAPPKWSEQYF. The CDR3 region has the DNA TGTGCTAGTGGTTTGGCCCCTCCAAAATGGAGCGAGCAGTACTTC.

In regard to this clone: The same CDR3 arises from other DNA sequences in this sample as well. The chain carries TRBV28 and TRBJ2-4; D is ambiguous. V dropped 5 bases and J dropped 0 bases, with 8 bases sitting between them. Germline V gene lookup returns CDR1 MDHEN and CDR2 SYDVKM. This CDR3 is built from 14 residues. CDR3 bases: TGTGCCAGCAGTCCCCCTCTAGCCAAAAACATTCAGTACTTC. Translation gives CASSPPLAKNIQYF.

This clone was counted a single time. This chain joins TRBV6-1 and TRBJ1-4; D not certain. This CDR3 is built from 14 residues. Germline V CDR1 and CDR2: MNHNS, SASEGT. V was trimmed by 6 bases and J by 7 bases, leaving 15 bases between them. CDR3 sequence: CASSLDPTGEKLFF. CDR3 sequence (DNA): TGTGCCAGCAGCCTGGACCCCACGGGTGAAAAACTGTTTTTT.

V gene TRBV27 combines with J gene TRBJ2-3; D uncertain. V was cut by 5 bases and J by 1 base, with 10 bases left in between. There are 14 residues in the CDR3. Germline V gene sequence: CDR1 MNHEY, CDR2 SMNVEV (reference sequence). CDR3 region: CASSQFSGTDTQYF. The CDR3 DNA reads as TGTGCCAGCAGTCAGTTCAGTGGCACAGATACGCAGTATTTT.

The CDR3 nucleotides read TGCGCCAGCAGCCGAGCAGGGGGCGAGTGGACTGAAGCTTTCTTT. It translates to CASSRAGGEWTEAFF. This sequence joins TRBV5-1 and TRBJ1-1; TRBD1 matches 8 bases. Germline V CDR1 and CDR2: SGHRS, YFSETQ. With 4 bases clipped from V and 5 bases from J, the junction kept 10 bases outside the gene matches. The CDR3 spans 15 residues.

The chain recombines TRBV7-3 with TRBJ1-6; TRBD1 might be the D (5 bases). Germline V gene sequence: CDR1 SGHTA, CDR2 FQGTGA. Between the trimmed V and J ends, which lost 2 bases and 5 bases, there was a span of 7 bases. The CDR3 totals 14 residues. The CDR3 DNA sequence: TGTGCCAGCAGCTTAGCAGGGAATAATTCACCCCTCCACTTT. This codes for CASSLAGNNSPLHF.

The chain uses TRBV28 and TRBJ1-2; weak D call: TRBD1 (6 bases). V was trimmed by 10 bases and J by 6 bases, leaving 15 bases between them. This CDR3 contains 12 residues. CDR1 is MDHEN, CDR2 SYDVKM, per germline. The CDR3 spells CATFRQDDGYTF. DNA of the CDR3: TGTGCCACCTTCCGACAGGATGATGGCTACACCTTC.

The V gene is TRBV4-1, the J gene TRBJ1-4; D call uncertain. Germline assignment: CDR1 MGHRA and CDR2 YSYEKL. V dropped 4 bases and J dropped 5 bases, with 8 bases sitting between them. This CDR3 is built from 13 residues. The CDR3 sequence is CASSLDNNEKLFF. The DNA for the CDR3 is TGCGCCAGCAGCCTTGACAACAATGAAAAACTGTTTTTT.

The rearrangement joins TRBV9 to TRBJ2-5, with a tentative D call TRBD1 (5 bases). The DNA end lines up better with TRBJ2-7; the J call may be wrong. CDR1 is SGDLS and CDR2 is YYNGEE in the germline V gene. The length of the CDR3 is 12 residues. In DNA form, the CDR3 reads TGTGCCAGCGGACAAGGGCCCTACGAGCAGTACTTC. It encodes CASGQGPYEQYF.

The CDR3 DNA sequence: TGTGCCATCAGTGAGTCGAGTCTGGGGGCCGGTTCACCCCTCCACTTT. Protein sequence: CAISESSLGAGSPLHF. V gene TRBV10-3 combines with J gene TRBJ1-6; TRBD1 is a possible D gene (6 bases). Trimming cost V 0 bases and J 9 bases, with 15 bases left between them. This CDR3 region has 16 residues. CDR1 is ENHRY and CDR2 is SYGVKD in the germline V gene.

The CDR3 nucleotides read TGTGCCAGCAGCTACCAAGGAGGCCCAGATACGCAGTATTTT. Translating it yields CASSYQGGPDTQYF. J is TRBJ2-3 and V is TRBV7-3; D perhaps matches TRBD2 (5 bases). This CDR3 comprises 14 residues. Germline V gives CDR1 SGHTA, CDR2 FQGTGA. V was clipped by 4 bases and J by 4 bases, with 12 bases between them.

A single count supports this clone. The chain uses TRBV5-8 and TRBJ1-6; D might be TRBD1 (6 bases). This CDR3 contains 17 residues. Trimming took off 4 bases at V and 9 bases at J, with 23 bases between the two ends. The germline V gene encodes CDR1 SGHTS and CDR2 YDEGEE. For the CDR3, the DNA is TGTGCCAGCAGCCCCGAGCTAACCGGGGGCGGTGGTTCACCCCTCCACTTT. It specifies CASSPELTGGGGSPLHF.

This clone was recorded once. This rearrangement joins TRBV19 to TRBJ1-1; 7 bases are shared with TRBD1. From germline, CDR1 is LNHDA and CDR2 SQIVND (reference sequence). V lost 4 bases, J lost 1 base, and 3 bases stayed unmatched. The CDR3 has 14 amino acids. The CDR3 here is CASSTNRGNTEAFF. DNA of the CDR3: TGTGCCAGTAGTACCAACAGGGGGAACACTGAAGCTTTCTTT.

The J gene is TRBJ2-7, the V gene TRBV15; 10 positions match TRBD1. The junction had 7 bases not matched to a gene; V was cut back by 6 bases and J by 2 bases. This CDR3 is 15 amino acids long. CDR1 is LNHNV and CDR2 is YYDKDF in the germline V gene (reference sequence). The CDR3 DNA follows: TGTGCCACCAGTCTAGGACAGGGGGGTACCTACGAGCAGTACTTC. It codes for CATSLGQGGTYEQYF.